This entry concerns a single TCR beta chain. This clonotype was picked up many times. Which antigen it targets is not known. Base quality data are lacking; no much larger clone is found one base away. The entry originates in a study of T cells in Graves' hyperthyroidism and ophthalmopathy (dated by TCRdb to the late 2010s). General notes on the study: Peripheral blood samples were taken at the time of initial diagnosis, prior to any treatment. The 75 to 100 discovery patients were randomly split 7:3 into training and test sets. Thyroid tissue and blood T-cell repertoires from about 6 Graves' hyperthyroidism patients were also compared in the study. The paper reports TCR Vbeta CDR3 sequencing of some 140 peripheral blood samples: 43 ophthalmopathy, over 70 hyperthyroidism and approximately 17 progressor patients. Prospective prediction of ophthalmopathy was tested in an independent validation cohort of about 19 hyperthyroidism patients and some 17 patients who later progressed to ophthalmopathy. Following sampling, methimazole starting at 30 mg daily was given to hyperthyroidism patients, and high-dose intravenous methylprednisolone was given to ophthalmopathy patients. To identify distinguishing TCR V-J signatures, a discovery cohort of 100 or so patients was used, comprising 43 with Graves' ophthalmopathy and 57 with stable Graves' hyperthyroidism. On the study overall, not on this receptor specifically: During validation, the model predicted progression to ophthalmopathy a median of about 5.9 months ahead of onset, with roughly 65% sensitivity and 72.22% specificity. A 13 V-J signature model separated ophthalmopathy from stable hyperthyroidism, with around 88% sensitivity and 81.08% specificity in cross-validation and 80%/75% in testing. No statistical method was used to set the sample size in advance, and investigators knew the group allocation. Most expanded thyroid clonotypes (frequency above 0.001) were also detected in blood, suggesting blood repertoires may reflect thyroid immune responses.

TCR beta CDR3 regions were amplified from RNA transcripts. The TCR CDR3 was subjected to a first round of RT-PCR using the HTBI primer set and the Qiagen OneStep RT-PCR kit. A second multiplex PCR round built the libraries, followed by size selection and purification. Paired-end sequencing of the libraries was performed with 100 bp reads on an Illumina HiSeq2000. The study's processing was this. SOAPnuke was used to process the raw data, removing reads that contained adapters or uncalled bases, had a mean Phred below 15, or lacked an exact match to the constant primer or identifier. High-quality paired reads were merged with COPE v1.2.5, and unique nucleotide sequences were defined as clonotypes. MiTCR v1.1 was used to align clonotypes to the IMGT TRBV, TRBD and TRBJ reference segments. Only V-J combinations with frequency above 0.0001, covering about 99% of repertoires, were analysed. A TCS score was defined as the ratio between F50 (clonal expansion) and ExV (chaos), using BLOSUM62-based TCRdist between CDR3 peptides within each V-J. Welch's t-statistics and random forest reduced just over 500 V-J features to 10 to 15, which were used in a naive Bayes classifier (R e1071). Clones were called with MiXCR by TCRdb after fastp trimmed the public reads at Q25, and only in-frame beta chains were retained. One record per CDR3 amino acid sequence lists the most common genes and DNA. For this entry, the V and J calls and clone size follow TCRdb and not the study's own pipeline. Recorded for this sample are approximately 710,000 distinct CDR3 sequences; 17% of them occurred a single time. The ten largest clones take up roughly 16% of the sample.

Graves' hyperthyroidism was defined as stable when no progression to ophthalmopathy occurred over 18 months of follow-up. Hyperthyroidism patients were newly diagnosed, with disease duration under 2 months, and aged 18 to 65 years. Any patient with an uncontrolled infection, another autoimmune disease, pregnancy or lactation was excluded. Diagnoses were established on the basis of clinical symptoms, serum thyroxine and TRAb, thyroid ultrasound, and orbital computed tomography. PBMCs were isolated from about 9 ml of fresh peripheral blood by Ficoll-Paque density gradient centrifugation. Trizol reagent was used to extract total RNA, and RNA quality was then checked on an Agilent 2100 Bioanalyzer. Sequences SGHDT (CDR1) and YYEEEE (CDR2) are obtained from the germline V gene. The CDR3 starts with the cysteine, ends with the phenylalanine, and has 14 residues. The read is trimmed to its CDR3 DNA, 42 bases read in frame from base 1. Trimming at the junction amounts to 2 bases on V and 5 bases on J, and the germline ends lie 13 bases apart.

This sequence uses TRBV5-6 and TRBJ2-5; no confident D gene assignment can be made. This TCR was recovered from a man aged 50 or older with Graves' hyperthyroidism. Sequences were obtained from blood. The bases read TGTGCCAGCAGCTTATACTCGGATCCGGAGACCCAGTACTTC. This yields the protein CASSLYSDPETQYF.